A single sample is the source of the 10 T cell receptor beta chains below, sequenced in a study of neurological immune-mediated disorders. One entry per CDR3 protein, called by TCRdb with MiXCR from the 5' RACE reads. The profile shows 48,000 or so distinct CDR3 sequences, 10% of them singletons. The specimen sequenced was PBMCs. The receptors stem from a woman aged 40 to 50 with HTLV-1-associated myelopathy (HAM/TSP).

This clonotype appeared many times. The chain couples TRBV18 to TRBJ2-5; D possibly corresponds to TRBD2 (5 bases). Trimming took off 6 bases at V and 4 bases at J, with 12 bases between the two ends. Germline assignment: CDR1 KGHSH and CDR2 LQKENI. The CDR3 runs 13 residues. CDR3: CASSLGVSETQYF. Here the CDR3 DNA reads TGTGCCAGCTCCCTCGGGGTTTCAGAGACCCAGTACTTC.

In this sample, this clonotype turned up a few times. V usage is TRBV18 and J usage is TRBJ1-5; D might be TRBD1 (5 bases). V lost 4 bases to trimming and J lost 4 bases, with 11 bases between them. The CDR3 runs to 14 residues. The germline CDR1 and CDR2 sequences are KGHSH and LQKENI. The CDR3 sequence is CASSRSGDNQPQHF. As DNA, the CDR3 is TGTGCCAGCTCACGATCGGGGGATAATCAGCCCCAGCATTTT.

This clonotype was counted ten times or more. V and J are TRBV5-1 and TRBJ2-6; 7 positions agree with TRBD1. J gave up 0 bases and V 7 bases, and 10 bases lay outside the gene matches. This CDR3 comprises 17 residues. Germline CDR1 is SGHRS and CDR2 is YFSETQ. The chain's CDR3 is CASGLGTVISGANVLTF. The CDR3 nucleotides read TGCGCCAGCGGGCTCGGGACAGTAATCTCTGGGGCCAACGTCCTGACTTTC.

This clonotype is a singleton in its sample. Possible read error: a much larger clone is one base away. The rearrangement joins TRBV5-1 to TRBJ1-2; tentatively, D is TRBD1 (6 bases). The V gene's germline CDR1 is SGHRS and CDR2 YFSETQ. V was cut by 2 bases and J by 0 bases, with 14 bases left in between. This CDR3 region has 16 residues. The CDR3 DNA follows: TGCGCCAGCAGCTTCGGTTTTCAGGGGACTAACTATGGCTACACCTTC. Translation: CASSFGFQGTNYGYTF.

This clonotype was seen ten or more times. V is TRBV18 and J is TRBJ1-6; no reliable D call. Germline CDR1 reads KGHSH; CDR2 reads LQKENI. Trimming cost V 1 base and J 6 bases, with 10 bases left between them. The CDR3 totals 15 residues. The CDR3 DNA sequence: TGTGCCAGCTCACCACTTGAGGGATTTAATTCACCCCTCCACTTT. Its protein product is CASSPLEGFNSPLHF. The full variable domain, in which reference TRBV18 and TRBJ1-6 provide the parts outside the CDR3, is NAGVMQNPRHLVRRRGQEARLRCSPMKGHSHVYWYRQLPEEGLKFMVYLQKENIIDESGMPKERFSAEFPKEGPSILRIQQVVRGDSAAYFCASSPLEGFNSPLHFGNGTRLTVT.

This clonotype was detected many times. The rearrangement joins TRBV24-1 to TRBJ2-7, with 7 bases that match TRBD2. V was clipped by 4 bases and J by 0 bases; unmatched bases: 11. This CDR3 has 17 amino acids. Per germline, CDR1 KGHDR and CDR2 SFDVKD. The CDR3: CATSDLPERGRSYEQYF. The DNA of the CDR3 is TGTGCCACCAGTGACCTCCCCGAGCGGGGCCGCTCCTACGAGCAGTACTTC.

This clonotype was detected many times. The chain combines TRBV7-9 with TRBJ2-1; 11 nucleotides agree with TRBD2. There are 15 residues in the CDR3. V dropped 3 bases and J dropped 8; count of bases not matched to a gene: 6. CDR1 and CDR2 from the germline V gene are SEHNR and FQNEAQ (reference sequence). The CDR3, as DNA: TGTGCCAGCAGCTTTCTCACTAGCGGGGGCTATGAGCAGTTCTTC. Translated, it gives CASSFLTSGGYEQFF.

In this sample, this clonotype turned up many times. This chain uses TRBV20-1 with TRBJ2-1, with D maybe TRBD2 (6 bases). Germline V gene data show CDR1 as DFQATT and CDR2 as SNEGSKA (reference sequence). The germline V and J ends were trimmed by 3 bases and 12 bases, with 21 bases remaining between them. The CDR3 length is 14 residues. The CDR3 region is CSASQGGGTMGQFF. The CDR3 DNA sequence: TGCAGTGCTAGCCAGGGAGGAGGGACCATGGGGCAGTTCTTC.

This clonotype has a count of ten or more. The J gene is TRBJ2-3, the V gene TRBV5-1; D possibly corresponds to TRBD2 (5 bases). The CDR3 spans 15 residues. Germline-derived CDR1 and CDR2 are SGHRS and YFSETQ. V lost 0 bases and J 2 bases, leaving 10 bases between the germline ends. CDR3 sequence reads: CASSLGTDFTDTQYF. CDR3 coding DNA: TGCGCCAGCAGCTTGGGGACGGACTTCACAGATACGCAGTATTTT.

This clonotype was detected many times. The chain uses TRBV7-2 and TRBJ1-1; D is unresolved. The length of the CDR3 is 13 residues. Trimming shortened V by 7 bases and J by 10 bases, and 19 bases separated the two germline ends. CDR1 is SGHTA, CDR2 FQGNSA, per germline. CDR3 in amino acids: CASTSYTGSLAFF. For the CDR3, the DNA is TGTGCCAGCACCTCTTACACTGGGAGTTTAGCTTTCTTT.